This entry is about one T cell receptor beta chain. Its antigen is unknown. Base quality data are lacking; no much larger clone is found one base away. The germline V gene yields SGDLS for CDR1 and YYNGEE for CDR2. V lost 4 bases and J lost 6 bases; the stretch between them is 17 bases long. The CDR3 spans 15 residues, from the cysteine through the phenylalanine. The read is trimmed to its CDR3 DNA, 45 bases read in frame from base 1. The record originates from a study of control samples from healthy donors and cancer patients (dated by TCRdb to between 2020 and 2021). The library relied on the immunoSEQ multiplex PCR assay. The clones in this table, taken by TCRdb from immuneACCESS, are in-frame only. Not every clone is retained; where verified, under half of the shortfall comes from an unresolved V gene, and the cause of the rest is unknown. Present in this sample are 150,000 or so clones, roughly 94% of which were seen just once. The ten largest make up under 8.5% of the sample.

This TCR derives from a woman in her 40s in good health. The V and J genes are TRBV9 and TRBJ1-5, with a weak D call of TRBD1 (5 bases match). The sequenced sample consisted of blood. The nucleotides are TGTGCCAGCAGCACGAGGGGATCGGTGGGTCAGCCCCAGCATTTT. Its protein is CASSTRGSVGQPQHF. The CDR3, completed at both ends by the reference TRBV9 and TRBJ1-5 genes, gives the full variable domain DSGVTQTPKHLITATGQRVTLRCSPRSGDLSVYWYQQSLDQGLQFLIQYYNGEERAKGNILERFSAQQFPDLHSELNLSSLELGDSALYFCASSTRGSVGQPQHFGDGTRLSIL.